This TCR beta chain was recovered during a study of T cell responses to AZD1222 COVID-19 vaccine. Study-wide results and limits: Recipients of AZD1222 seropositive at baseline numbered only six or seven. Spike-specific TCR breadth and depth grew following two AZD1222 doses. Females outnumbered males among donors, who were mostly white British; clonal diversity was possibly underestimated.

As to this clone: Its cognate antigen is unknown.

The J segment lost 5 bases and the V segment lost 0 bases, leaving 5 bases of the junction unmatched. There are 15 residues in the CDR3. The germline V gene has CDR1 SGHDT and CDR2 YYEEEE. The data were produced by immunoSEQ multiplex PCR, yet TCRdb's version contains in-frame clones alone and is incomplete. The table has roughly 120,000 clones, 70% to 90% seen once. This receptor was obtained from an adult in good health. J is TRBJ2-5 and V is TRBV5-6, with 9 positions matching TRBD1. Source: peripheral blood, taken on day 0 of AZD1222 vaccination. The CDR3 sequence is CASSLEQGALETQYF. Written as DNA, the CDR3 is TGTGCCAGCAGCTTGGAACAGGGGGCTTTGGAGACCCAGTACTTC. Combining the CDR3 with reference TRBV5-6 and TRBJ2-5 gives the whole variable domain DAGVTQSPTHLIKTRGQQVTLRCSPKSGHDTVSWYQQALGQGPQFIFQYYEEEERQRGNFPDRFSGHQFPNYSSELNVNALLLGDSALYLCASSLEQGALETQYFGPGTRLLVL.